These 25 T cell receptor beta chains were all obtained from the same sample, sequenced in a study of blood T cell repertoires in COVID-19. Some clones are missing from TCRdb's copy, which holds only in-frame ones; the method was immunoSEQ multiplex PCR. There are about 440,000 clones in the sample; 70% to 90% occur only once, and just under 2% lies in the top ten. The specimen sequenced was PBMCs or T cells enriched from blood (not recorded which). The receptor set was obtained from a woman aged 18-35 years with acute COVID-19.

J is TRBJ1-5 and V is TRBV30; TRBD1 aligns across 9 bases. The CDR3 spans 15 residues. Germline values: CDR1 GTSNPN, CDR2 SVGIG (reference sequence). V was clipped by 1 base and J by 7 bases; unmatched bases: 8. CDR3 DNA sequence: TGTGCCTGGAGTGCAAGGACAGGGGCAAAACAGCCCCAGCATTTT. Its translation: CAWSARTGAKQPQHF.

The rearrangement joins TRBV5-8 to TRBJ1-5; TRBD1 aligns across 9 bases. J was trimmed by 3 bases and V by 1 base; bases with no gene match: 5. CDR3 length: 16 residues. The germline V gene encodes CDR1 SGHTS and CDR2 YDEGEE. DNA for the CDR3: TGTGCCAGCAGCTTGAGAACAGGGGGCTTCAATCAGCCCCAGCATTTT. Its protein is CASSLRTGGFNQPQHF.

This chain links TRBV6-2 or TRBV6-3 with TRBJ2-3; TRBD1 is a possible D gene (5 bases). Per germline, CDR1 MNHEY and CDR2 SVGEGT. This CDR3 has 14 residues. V lost 3 bases, J lost 4 bases, and 11 bases lay in between. This CDR3 reads CASSYSRVPDTQYF. The CDR3 DNA reads TGTGCCAGCAGTTATTCCAGGGTTCCAGATACGCAGTATTTT.

The chain uses TRBV18 and TRBJ1-1; 12 bases map to TRBD1. The J segment lost 5 bases and the V segment lost 6 bases, leaving 4 bases of the junction unmatched. This CDR3 has 14 amino acids. The germline V gene encodes CDR1 KGHSH and CDR2 LQKENI. The CDR3 region is CASSGGQGATEAFF. The CDR3 nucleotides read TGTGCCAGCTCGGGGGGACAGGGGGCGACTGAAGCTTTCTTT.

V and J are TRBV10-1 and TRBJ2-2, with D hard to call. The CDR3 is made up of 12 amino acids. Germline loops: CDR1 WNHNN, CDR2 SYGVQD (reference sequence). V was cut by 10 bases and J by 2 bases, with 8 bases left in between. The CDR3 sequence is CATGPNTGELFF. As DNA, the CDR3 is TGCGCCACCGGTCCTAACACCGGGGAGCTGTTTTTT.

The chain links TRBV5-1 to TRBJ2-7; 10 bases are a match to TRBD2. Germline CDR1 is SGHRS and CDR2 is YFSETQ. Losses at the gene ends were 0 bases for V and 4 bases for J; bases not matched to a gene: 7. The CDR3 is made up of 16 amino acids. CDR3 DNA sequence: TGCGCCAGCAGCTTGGCCCTAGCGGGAGTATCATACGAGCAGTACTTC. This translates into CASSLALAGVSYEQYF.

This clone was seen only once. The V gene is TRBV4-1, the J gene TRBJ1-2; TRBD1 aligns across 7 bases. The CDR3 is 17 residues long. CDR1 is MGHRA and CDR2 is YSYEKL in the germline V gene. The J segment lost 4 bases and the V segment lost 0 bases, leaving 11 bases of the junction unmatched. The CDR3 reads CASSQDLRTGATYGYTF. In DNA, the CDR3 is TGCGCCAGCAGCCAAGATCTCAGAACAGGGGCCACCTATGGCTACACCTTC.

This rearrangement joins TRBV30 to TRBJ2-7, with D unresolved. Trimming stripped 3 bases from V and 3 bases from J, with 6 bases between. Germline CDR1 reads GTSNPN; CDR2 reads SVGIG (reference sequence). The CDR3 is made up of 11 amino acids. As DNA, the CDR3 is TGTGCCTGGAGGATACTCTACGAGCAGTACTTC. This codes for CAWRILYEQYF.

The rearrangement links TRBV4-2 to TRBJ2-7, with 10 bases matching TRBD2. The CDR3 loop spans 16 amino acids. With V trimmed by 4 bases and J by 0 bases, 6 bases remained unmatched. Germline-derived CDR1 and CDR2 are LGHNA and YNFKEQ. The CDR3 DNA reads as TGTGCCAGCAGCCCGTACGGGACTAGCGACTCCTACGAGCAGTACTTC. Protein product: CASSPYGTSDSYEQYF.

This chain links TRBV28 with TRBJ2-1; TRBD2 agrees at 10 bases. The CDR3 contains 14 residues. CDR1 MDHEN and CDR2 SYDVKM come from the germline V gene. The V gene end was trimmed by 8 bases and the J gene end by 10 bases; junction bases not matched to a gene: 11. The CDR3 sequence is CASLRSSGRGEQFF. DNA of the CDR3: TGTGCCAGCCTGAGGTCTAGCGGGAGAGGGGAGCAGTTCTTC.

CDR3 in amino acids: CASSIGLAATYNEQFF. The CDR3 nucleotides read TGCGCCAGCAGCATCGGACTAGCGGCCACCTACAATGAGCAGTTCTTC. V and J are TRBV5-1 and TRBJ2-1; TRBD2 matches 10 bases. The germline V gene has CDR1 SGHRS and CDR2 YFSETQ. After removal of 4 bases from V and 2 bases from J, the junction contained 6 bases not matched to a gene. The CDR3 sequence is 16 residues long.

This sequence joins TRBV28 and TRBJ1-5, with D uncertain. V was trimmed by 3 bases and J by 2 bases, leaving 8 bases between them. Germline V lookup: CDR1 MDHEN, CDR2 SYDVKM. The CDR3 runs to 14 residues. Here the CDR3 reads CASSLMEGNQPQHF. The DNA of the CDR3 is TGTGCCAGCAGTTTGATGGAGGGCAATCAGCCCCAGCATTTT.

This clone has a handful of counts. The V gene is TRBV10-1, the J gene TRBJ2-1, with TRBD1 identical over 7 bases. Per germline, CDR1 WNHNN and CDR2 SYGVQD (reference sequence). J gave up 6 bases and V 6 bases, and 11 bases lay outside the gene matches. The CDR3 runs to 15 residues. The CDR3 DNA is TGCGCCAGCAGCGTAAACAGGGGCGGTCTCAATGAGCAGTTCTTC. This gives the protein CASSVNRGGLNEQFF.

This CDR3 is CASSLQGAPGNTIYF. For the CDR3, the DNA is TGTGCCAGCAGCCTACAGGGGGCGCCGGGAAACACCATATATTTT. The chain links TRBV5-6 to TRBJ1-3; TRBD1 matches 9 bases. Losses at the gene ends were 4 bases for V and 4 bases for J; bases not matched to a gene: 6. The V gene's germline CDR1 is SGHDT and CDR2 YYEEEE. The CDR3 loop spans 15 amino acids.

This chain links TRBV6-4 with TRBJ1-2; the D gene is possibly TRBD1 (5 bases). Trimming left V 2 bases short and J 8 bases short, with 6 bases between. The CDR3 is 11 residues long. Germline V gene data show CDR1 as MRHNA and CDR2 as SNTAGT. In DNA form, the CDR3 reads TGTGCCAGCAGTGACAGGGGCGGCTACACCTTC. It codes for CASSDRGGYTF.

The rearrangement joins TRBV3-1 (or the pseudogene TRBV3-2) to TRBJ2-7, with a weak D call TRBD1 (6 bases). V dropped 0 bases and J dropped 0 bases, with 9 bases sitting between them. The CDR3 sequence is 15 residues long. CDR1 LGHDT and CDR2 YNNKEL come from the germline V gene (reference sequence). CDR3 in DNA: TGTGCCAGCAGCCAAGATTTGGACAGCTCCTACGAGCAGTACTTC. Translated, it gives CASSQDLDSSYEQYF.

The chain links TRBV10-1 to TRBJ2-3, with 8 bases identical to TRBD1. Per the germline V gene, CDR1 is WNHNN and CDR2 is SYGVQD (reference sequence). V lost 2 bases, J lost 2 bases, and 3 bases stayed unmatched. The CDR3 covers 15 residues. The CDR3 sequence: CASSEGQGTTDTQYF. The CDR3 coding sequence is TGCGCCAGCAGTGAGGGACAGGGAACCACAGATACGCAGTATTTT.

In this sample, this clone turned up once. The chain employs TRBV27 and TRBJ2-1, with 8 bases identical to TRBD1. The CDR3 extends over 15 amino acids. The trim removed 2 bases at V and 4 bases at J, leaving 4 bases unmatched. Germline CDR1 reads MNHEY; CDR2 reads SMNVEV (reference sequence). The CDR3 protein is CASSLLGTGYNEQFF. CDR3 DNA sequence: TGTGCCAGCAGTTTACTCGGGACAGGTTACAATGAGCAGTTCTTC.

V and J are TRBV5-6 and TRBJ2-1; possibly TRBD2 for D (6 bases). In germline, CDR1 is SGHDT, CDR2 YYEEEE. V lost 6 bases and J lost 7, with 17 bases in between. CDR3 length equals 14 residues. CDR3 sequence: CASTQRRGTNEQFF. The CDR3 region has the DNA TGTGCCAGCACCCAGAGGAGGGGTACGAATGAGCAGTTCTTC.

CDR3 nucleotides: TGTGCCAGCAGCCGACAGGGGAACACCGGGGAGCTGTTTTTT. Translation gives CASSRQGNTGELFF. This chain links TRBV3-1 (or the pseudogene TRBV3-2) with TRBJ2-2; TRBD1 matches at 7 bases. This CDR3 has 14 amino acids. Germline lookup yields CDR1 LGHDT and CDR2 YNNKEL (reference sequence). Unmatched junction bases numbered 0, after V lost 4 bases and J lost 1 base.

This chain uses TRBV5-1 with TRBJ2-7; tentatively, D is TRBD1 (6 bases). This CDR3 is built from 12 residues. Trimming shortened V by 4 bases and J by 7 bases, and 12 bases separated the two germline ends. In germline, CDR1 is SGHRS, CDR2 YFSETQ. In DNA, the CDR3 is TGCGCCAGCAGCGTAAACAGGGTTGAGCAGTACTTC. Its translation is CASSVNRVEQYF.

The J gene is TRBJ1-4, the V gene TRBV7-9, with D possibly matching TRBD1 (5 bases). V was clipped by 5 bases and J by 5 bases, with 18 bases between them. The germline V gene has CDR1 SEHNR and CDR2 FQNEAQ (reference sequence). The CDR3 runs 16 residues. CDR3 sequence reads: CASSGTSGMANEKLFF. CDR3 sequence (DNA): TGTGCCAGCAGCGGAACTTCAGGGATGGCGAATGAAAAACTGTTTTTT.

The V gene is TRBV5-7, the J gene TRBJ2-5; TRBD2 matches at 9 bases. TRBV5-7 carries the ORF label, with uncertain function. V lost 3 bases and J lost 2; bases outside the gene matches: 14. This CDR3 is built from 18 residues. The DNA of the CDR3 is TGTGCCAGCAGCTCCTGCCCCTGCCTAGCGGGACAACAAGAGACCCAGTACTTC. Translated: CASSSCPCLAGQQETQYF.

This chain uses TRBV6-5 with TRBJ2-1, with TRBD2 matching 13 bases. The CDR3 totals 15 residues. Germline lookup yields CDR1 MNHEY and CDR2 SVGAGI. Trimming removed 6 bases from V and 7 bases from J; junction bases left unmatched: 6. CDR3 in amino acids: CASSGLAGAINEQFF. In DNA, the CDR3 is TGTGCCAGCAGCGGACTAGCGGGAGCTATAAATGAGCAGTTCTTC.

The chain recombines TRBV9 with TRBJ2-2; 8 bases line up with TRBD2. Per the germline V gene, CDR1 is SGDLS and CDR2 is YYNGEE. The CDR3 consists of 17 residues. V was clipped by 1 base and J by 5 bases; unmatched bases: 10. CDR3 DNA sequence: TGTGCCAGCAGCGTACGGTCTGCGGGGGGCTGGACCGGGGAGCTGTTTTTT. Protein sequence: CASSVRSAGGWTGELFF.